The TCR beta chain described here comes from a study of blood T cell repertoires in COVID-19. The wider study: Both acute and convalescent COVID-19 samples were obtained from the United States, Italy and Spain. From T cells, B-cell-depleted T cells, or PBMCs came the material, which was cDNA or gDNA.

This clone occurred once. Assay used: immunoSEQ multiplex PCR; TCRdb lists only in-frame clones, some missing. The sample shows 110,000 to 150,000 clones, over 80% of them seen only once. V gave up 6 bases and J gave up 7 bases, with 12 bases separating them. CDR3 length: 12 amino acids. Germline loops: CDR1 SGHVS, CDR2 FQNEAQ. The J gene is TRBJ2-5, the V gene TRBV7-8; D is perhaps TRBD1 (5 bases). The sample comprised PBMCs or T cells enriched from blood (not recorded which). The receptor's source is a middle-aged woman who had recovered from COVID-19. The CDR3: CASSYDRGTQYF. CDR3 coding DNA: TGTGCCAGCAGTTACGATAGGGGGACCCAGTACTTC.